This T cell receptor (beta chain) was found in a study of blood T cell repertoires in COVID-19. Study-level background: The origin of the acute and convalescent COVID-19 samples was the United States, Italy and Spain. Sources were T cells, B-cell-depleted T cells, or PBMCs; the material itself was cDNA or gDNA.

Enrolled during active infection, Seattle patients were then followed longitudinally. The CDR3 loop spans 15 amino acids. Between the trimmed V and J ends, which lost 1 base and 5 bases, there was a span of 12 bases. Germline lookup yields CDR1 SGHNT and CDR2 YENEEA. Source study methods: Estimated nucleated cell counts came from reference gene primer amplification. Produced via immunoSEQ multiplex PCR; TCRdb's table is partial and in-frame only. V and J calls and clone size are as listed in that table; D and trimming were resolved from the DNA. This table holds approximately 200,000 clones, roughly 80% found once.

The sequence was obtained from an elderly woman with COVID-19, enrolled during active disease. The chain joins TRBV11-3 to TRBJ2-1, with D maybe TRBD2 (6 bases). Sample: peripheral blood. The CDR3, as DNA: TGTGCCAGCAGCTTAGGACTAGAGTACAACAATGAGCAGTTCTTC. It specifies CASSLGLEYNNEQFF.